The rows below give T cell receptor beta chains drawn from one sample of a study of T-cell reconstitution after alpha-beta-depleted transplantation in children. TCRdb processed the PCR reads anew with MiXCR; each CDR3 protein has one entry. The repertoire holds 200,000 to 250,000 distinct CDR3 sequences, with 11% as singletons. The sample in question was PBMCs, obtained before TCRalphabeta/CD19-depleted stem cell transplant. All receptors derive from a child in the first two years of life with acute myeloid leukemia, due to receive a stem cell transplant. Each CDR3 is given with its conserved first and last residue.

v_call cdr3_aa
TRBV28 CASKDRPKTQYF
TRBV7-9 CASSLYPENYGYTF
TRBV5-1 CASSPSSSVENTGELFF
TRBV7-9 CASSFRDNPREQYF
TRBV15 CATSRGSGAPYEQYF
TRBV12-3/TRBV12-4 CASSLALQEVYEQYF
TRBV5-1 CASSLAQGNEQFF
TRBV28 CASVLENIQYF
TRBV7-2 CASSLVSGGTDTQYF
TRBV14 CASSQVTTGSALRGANVLTF